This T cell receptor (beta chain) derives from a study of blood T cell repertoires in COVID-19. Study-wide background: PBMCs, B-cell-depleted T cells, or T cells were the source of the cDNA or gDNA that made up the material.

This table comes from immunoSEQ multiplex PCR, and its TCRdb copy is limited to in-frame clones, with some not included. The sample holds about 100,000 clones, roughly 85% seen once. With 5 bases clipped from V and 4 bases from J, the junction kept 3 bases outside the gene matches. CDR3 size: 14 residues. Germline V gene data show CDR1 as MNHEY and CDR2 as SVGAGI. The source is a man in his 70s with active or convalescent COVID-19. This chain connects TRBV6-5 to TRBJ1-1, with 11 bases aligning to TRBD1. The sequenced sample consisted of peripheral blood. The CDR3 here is CASSRGQGVTEAFF. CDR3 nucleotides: TGTGCCAGCAGTCGGGGACAGGGGGTCACTGAAGCTTTCTTT.